The clone carrying this T cell receptor (beta chain) was picked up a small number of times. The target antigen is unknown. The data were taken from a study of cytomegalovirus exposure and HLA in healthy donors. Assay used: immunoSEQ multiplex PCR; TCRdb lists only in-frame clones, some missing. This table holds under 400,000 clones, roughly 89% found once. Study-level findings and limits: The study flagged about 160 TCR beta chains as cytomegalovirus-associated.

Germline trimming cut 8 bases from V and 4 bases from J; bases unmatched to any gene: 9. The CDR3 spans 15 residues. From germline, CDR1 is MNHEY and CDR2 SVGAGI. This chain connects TRBV6-5 to TRBJ2-5, with 11 bases lining up with TRBD1. The specimen sequenced was PBMCs. This TCR was recovered from a woman aged 18-29 years in good health and CMV-seronegative. CDR3 region: CASLSGTGGGETQYF. Here the CDR3 DNA reads TGTGCCAGCCTCTCCGGGACAGGGGGTGGAGAGACCCAGTACTTC.